Shown below are 17 T cell receptor beta chains from a single sample sequenced in a study of blood T cell repertoires in COVID-19. Profiling relied on immunoSEQ multiplex PCR, and the TCRdb table lists in-frame clones only, not all of them. The profile shows under 200,000 clones, around nine tenths of them singletons. The specimen sequenced was peripheral blood. The receptors were sampled from a man aged 70 or older with active or convalescent COVID-19.

This rearrangement joins TRBV5-1 to TRBJ2-1; TRBD2 matches 10 bases. The CDR3 covers 16 residues. The junction had 8 bases not matched to a gene; V was cut back by 0 bases and J by 8 bases. Germline assignment: CDR1 SGHRS and CDR2 YFSETQ. CDR3 DNA: TGCGCCAGCAGCTTGGATGAGCGGGGGGGCCGCGATGAGCAGTTCTTC. It codes for CASSLDERGGRDEQFF.

The V and J genes are TRBV28 and TRBJ1-5; D gene unclear. This CDR3 is 16 amino acids long. V was pared by 2 bases and J by 2 bases, with 13 bases between. Germline assignment: CDR1 MDHEN and CDR2 SYDVKM. The CDR3 DNA reads TGTGCCAGCAGTTTAATGGACGGAGGTGGCAATCAGCCCCAGCATTTT. This gives the protein CASSLMDGGGNQPQHF.

This chain links TRBV7-9 with TRBJ2-2, with D unclear. CDR3 length: 14 amino acids. V lost 5 bases to trimming and J lost 5 bases, with 12 bases between them. Germline V gene lookup returns CDR1 SEHNR and CDR2 FQNEAQ (reference sequence). The CDR3 DNA is TGTGCCAGCAGCCATCGTGAGGTGACCGGGGAGCTGTTTTTT. Translated, it gives CASSHREVTGELFF.

V is TRBV6-2 or TRBV6-3 and J is TRBJ2-2, with 9 bases fitting TRBD2. V lost 4 bases to trimming and J lost 7 bases; unmatched junction nucleotides: 4. This CDR3 is built from 14 residues. Germline V gene lookup returns CDR1 MNHEY and CDR2 SVGEGT. The CDR3 loop reads CASSSSGARGELFF. CDR3 DNA sequence: TGTGCCAGCAGTTCTAGCGGGGCCCGCGGGGAGCTGTTTTTT.

V gene TRBV7-9 combines with J gene TRBJ1-2; D is unresolved. Germline V CDR1 and CDR2: SEHNR, FQNEAQ (reference sequence). Trimming left V 9 bases short and J 4 bases short, with 9 bases between. This CDR3 has 11 residues. CDR3 coding DNA: TGTGCCAGTGGCTCTCTCTATGGCTACACCTTC. Translating gives CASGSLYGYTF.

V is TRBV7-9 and J is TRBJ2-2, with TRBD2 identical over 10 bases. This CDR3 is built from 19 residues. Germline CDR1 is SEHNR and CDR2 is FQNEAQ (reference sequence). The J segment lost 4 bases and the V segment lost 5 bases, leaving 16 bases of the junction unmatched. DNA of the CDR3: TGTGCCAGCAGCCACTACCGAGGGCTAGCGGGAGTGGTCACCGGGGAGCTGTTTTTT. Translated: CASSHYRGLAGVVTGELFF.

The chain carries TRBV18 and TRBJ2-7; D gene unclear. CDR1 and CDR2 (germline): KGHSH, LQKENI. V lost 3 bases and J 3 bases, leaving 18 bases between the germline ends. The length of the CDR3 is 16 residues. CDR3 in amino acids: CASSPQERTAIYEQYF. The CDR3 bases are TGTGCCAGCTCACCGCAGGAAAGAACAGCCATCTACGAGCAGTACTTC.

This chain uses TRBV6-4 with TRBJ2-5; 11 bases align to TRBD2. Germline loops: CDR1 MRHNA, CDR2 SNTAGT. Unmatched junction bases numbered 11, after V lost 6 bases and J lost 2 bases. The CDR3 has 17 residues. CDR3 sequence reads: CASRSGWPSGGQETQYF. CDR3 in DNA: TGTGCCAGCAGAAGCGGGTGGCCTAGCGGGGGGCAAGAGACCCAGTACTTC.

The table lists this clone with a few counts. The chain links TRBV7-2 to TRBJ2-7; D may be TRBD1 (6 bases). V was shortened by 1 base and J by 5 bases, with 15 bases between the two germline ends. In germline, CDR1 is SGHTA, CDR2 FQGNSA. This CDR3 is built from 15 residues. The CDR3 DNA is TGTGCCAGCAGCTTAGTTGCCAGGGGAGCCGACGAGCAGTACTTC. It codes for CASSLVARGADEQYF.

This sequence joins TRBV30 and TRBJ1-1; 7 positions agree with TRBD1. CDR3 size: 12 residues. Germline V gene data show CDR1 as GTSNPN and CDR2 as SVGIG (reference sequence). The trim removed 8 bases at V and 8 bases at J, leaving 11 bases unmatched. As DNA, the CDR3 is TGTGCCAGCCACGCCGGGACAGCCGAAGCTTTCTTT. Protein product: CASHAGTAEAFF.

The CDR3 spells CASSPDGTGGGYTF. CDR3 nucleotides: TGTGCCAGCTCACCCGATGGGACAGGGGGAGGCTACACCTTC. The chain links TRBV18 to TRBJ1-2, with 11 bases identical to TRBD1. CDR1 is KGHSH, CDR2 LQKENI, per germline. The CDR3 length is 14 residues. Trimming removed 3 bases from V and 8 bases from J; junction bases left unmatched: 5. Supplemented by reference TRBV18 and TRBJ1-2, the full variable domain reads NAGVMQNPRHLVRRRGQEARLRCSPMKGHSHVYWYRQLPEEGLKFMVYLQKENIIDESGMPKERFSAEFPKEGPSILRIQQVVRGDSAAYFCASSPDGTGGGYTFGSGTRLTVV.

CDR3 residues: CASSSMGGKSEAFF. Here the CDR3 DNA reads TGTGCCAGCAGTTCTATGGGGGGAAAGTCTGAAGCTTTCTTT. The rearrangement links TRBV6-2 or TRBV6-3 to TRBJ1-1; tentative D call: TRBD1 (5 bases). The CDR3 runs to 14 residues. Germline CDR1 and CDR2: MNHEY and SVGEGT. Trimming took 4 bases from V and 6 from J, leaving 15 bases between them.

The count of this clone is one. The chain employs TRBV30 and TRBJ1-2; D is perhaps TRBD1 (5 bases). Germline assignment: CDR1 GTSNPN and CDR2 SVGIG (reference sequence). The CDR3 totals 14 residues. The ends were cut back, 3 bases at V and 5 bases at J, with 16 bases in the middle. The CDR3: CAWRERQRGYGYTF. The CDR3 DNA reads as TGTGCCTGGAGGGAGAGACAAAGGGGTTATGGCTACACCTTC.

CDR3 coding DNA: TGTGCCAGCAGCTTAGTGTTTAGCGGAGCCAATGAGCAGTTCTTC. Translated, it gives CASSLVFSGANEQFF. The rearrangement uses TRBV11-2 and TRBJ2-1; possible D gene TRBD2, 6 bases. The V gene's germline CDR1 is SGHAT and CDR2 FQNNGV. V lost 1 base to trimming and J lost 6 bases, with 13 bases between them. The CDR3 runs 15 residues.

The chain couples TRBV2 to TRBJ1-3; perhaps TRBD1 as D (6 bases). Germline lookup yields CDR1 SNHLY and CDR2 FYNNEI. The CDR3 is 17 amino acids. Trimming left V 3 bases short and J 0 bases short, with 15 bases between. CDR3 DNA: TGTGCCAGCAGTGACCTCCAGACAGGCCACTCTGGAAACACCATATATTTT. Protein sequence: CASSDLQTGHSGNTIYF.

This sequence joins TRBV7-2 and TRBJ2-3; tentatively, D is TRBD1 (5 bases). Trimming stripped 5 bases from V and 4 bases from J, with 16 bases between. Germline V CDR1 and CDR2: SGHTA, FQGNSA. The CDR3 has 15 residues. The CDR3 nucleotides read TGTGCCAGCAGCCTACTTCGGACATCATCAGATACGCAGTATTTT. It yields the protein CASSLLRTSSDTQYF.

The chain is built from TRBV6-5 and TRBJ2-7; 7 bases are a match to TRBD1. The CDR3 is 12 amino acids. In germline, CDR1 is MNHEY, CDR2 SVGAGI. J gave up 8 bases and V 6 bases, and 7 bases lay outside the gene matches. The CDR3 is CASRGDSLQQYF. The DNA of the CDR3 is TGTGCCAGCAGGGGGGACAGTCTGCAGCAGTACTTC.